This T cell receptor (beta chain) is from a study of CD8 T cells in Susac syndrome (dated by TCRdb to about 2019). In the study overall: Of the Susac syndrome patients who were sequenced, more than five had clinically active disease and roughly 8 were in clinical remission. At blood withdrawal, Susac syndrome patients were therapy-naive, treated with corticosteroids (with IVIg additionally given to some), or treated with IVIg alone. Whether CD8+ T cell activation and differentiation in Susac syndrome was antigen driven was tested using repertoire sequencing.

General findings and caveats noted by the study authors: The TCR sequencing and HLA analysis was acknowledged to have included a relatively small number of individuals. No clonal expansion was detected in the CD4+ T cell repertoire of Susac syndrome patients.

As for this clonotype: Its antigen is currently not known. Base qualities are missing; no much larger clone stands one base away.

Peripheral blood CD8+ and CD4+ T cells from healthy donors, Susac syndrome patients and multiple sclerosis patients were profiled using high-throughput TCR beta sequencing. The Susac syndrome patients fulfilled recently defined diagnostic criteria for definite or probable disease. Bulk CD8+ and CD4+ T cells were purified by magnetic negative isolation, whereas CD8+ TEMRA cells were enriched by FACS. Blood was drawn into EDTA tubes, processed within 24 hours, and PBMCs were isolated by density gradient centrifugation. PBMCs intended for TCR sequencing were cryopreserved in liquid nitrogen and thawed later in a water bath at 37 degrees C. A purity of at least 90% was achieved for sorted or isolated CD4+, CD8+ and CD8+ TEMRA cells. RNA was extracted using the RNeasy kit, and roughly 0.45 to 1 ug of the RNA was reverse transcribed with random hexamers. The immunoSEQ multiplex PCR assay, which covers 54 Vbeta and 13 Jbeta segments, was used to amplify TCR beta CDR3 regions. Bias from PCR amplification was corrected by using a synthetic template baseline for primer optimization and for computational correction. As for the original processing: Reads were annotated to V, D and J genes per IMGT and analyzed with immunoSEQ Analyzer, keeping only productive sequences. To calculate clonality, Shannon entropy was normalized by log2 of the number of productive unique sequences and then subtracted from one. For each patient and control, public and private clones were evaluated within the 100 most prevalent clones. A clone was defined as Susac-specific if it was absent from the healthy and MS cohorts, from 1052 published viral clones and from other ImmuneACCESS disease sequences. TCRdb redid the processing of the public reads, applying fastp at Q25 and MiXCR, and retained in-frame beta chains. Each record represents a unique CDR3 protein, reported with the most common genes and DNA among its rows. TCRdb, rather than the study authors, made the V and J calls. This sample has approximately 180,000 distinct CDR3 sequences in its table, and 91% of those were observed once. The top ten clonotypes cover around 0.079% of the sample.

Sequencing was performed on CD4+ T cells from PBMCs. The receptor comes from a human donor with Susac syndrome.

The CDR3 protein: CASSELAGAQFF. The DNA reads TGTGCCAGCAGTGAGCTAGCGGGAGCCCAGTTCTTC. The rearranged chain carries TRBV2 and TRBJ2-5, and 10 junction bases match TRBD2. Near its end, the DNA agrees better with TRBJ2-1, so the J call may be wrong. The CDR3 sequence holds 12 residues, the cysteine and phenylalanine included. Only the CDR3 region is kept as DNA, spanning 36 bases read in frame from base 1. The germline V gene provides CDR1 SNHLY and CDR2 FYNNEI.